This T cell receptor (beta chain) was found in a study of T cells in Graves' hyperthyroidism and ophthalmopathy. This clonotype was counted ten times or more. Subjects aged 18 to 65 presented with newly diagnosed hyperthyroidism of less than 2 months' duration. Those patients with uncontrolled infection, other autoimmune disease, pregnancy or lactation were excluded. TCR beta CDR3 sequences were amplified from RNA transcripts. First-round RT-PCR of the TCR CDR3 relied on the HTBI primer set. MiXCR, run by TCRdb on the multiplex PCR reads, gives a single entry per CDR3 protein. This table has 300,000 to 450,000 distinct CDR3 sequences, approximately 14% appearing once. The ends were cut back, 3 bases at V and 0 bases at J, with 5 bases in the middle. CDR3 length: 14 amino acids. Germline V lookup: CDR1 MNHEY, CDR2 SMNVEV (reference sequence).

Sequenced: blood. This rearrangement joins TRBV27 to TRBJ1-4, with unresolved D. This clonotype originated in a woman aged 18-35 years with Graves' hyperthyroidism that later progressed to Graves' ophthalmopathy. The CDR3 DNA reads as TGTGCCAGCAGTTTGCTGTCAACTAATGAAAAACTGTTTTTT. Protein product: CASSLLSTNEKLFF.